The sequence of this T cell receptor beta chain was determined in a study of blood T cell repertoires in COVID-19. Study at large: Acute and convalescent COVID-19 specimens originated in the United States, Italy and Spain. Nucleic acid was either cDNA or gDNA, and it came from T cells, B-cell-depleted T cells, or PBMCs.

CDR3 length: 14 amino acids. V lost 3 bases, J lost 1 base, and 10 bases lay in between. CDR1 is KGHSH, CDR2 LQKENI, per germline. The table lists this clone with a count of one. TCRdb's table, derived via immunoSEQ multiplex PCR, lists solely in-frame clones and lacks some. The sample shows over 85,000 clones, 80% to 90% of them seen only once. The V and J genes are TRBV18 and TRBJ2-7; D unresolved. Sequencing was done on a sample of peripheral blood. The receptor was isolated from a human donor with acute or convalescent COVID-19. The donor label of this sample is uncertain. CDR3 loop: CASSPRVGSYEQYF. The CDR3 DNA is TGTGCCAGCTCACCCCGGGTGGGTTCCTACGAGCAGTACTTC.